Shown below are 27 T cell receptor beta chains from a single sample sequenced in a study of spatial heterogeneity in lung cancer. Whole-study findings and limits: Tumors with more nonsynonymous mutations had more expanded intratumoral alpha and beta TCRs.

Time point given: sample taken at primary tumor resection. One entry per CDR3 protein, called by TCRdb with MiXCR from the 5' RACE reads. The repertoire holds roughly 18,000 distinct CDR3 sequences, with 9.5% to 10% as singletons. The antigens these receptors bind are not known. This specimen consisted of lung tumor tissue, obtained at surgery. These TCRs come from a female donor with early-stage non-small cell lung cancer.

This clonotype showed up many times. This beta chain is off target for a library built for alpha chains, so its abundance means little. CDR3 coding DNA: TGTGCCACCAGTGACCCCGCGGCGGGGGGGGAAGAGACCCAGTACTTC. Translation: CATSDPAAGGEETQYF. The J gene is TRBJ2-5, the V gene TRBV24-1, with 9 nucleotides matching TRBD2. With V trimmed by 4 bases and J by 3 bases, 8 bases remained unmatched. The germline V gene encodes CDR1 KGHDR and CDR2 SFDVKD. The CDR3 totals 16 residues.

This clonotype was found many times. As an off-target read in a library built for alpha chains, this beta chain has a frequency of little significance. The chain joins TRBV7-2 to TRBJ2-5, with 8 bases identical to TRBD1. Germline-derived CDR1 and CDR2 are SGHTA and FQGNSA. CDR3 length: 14 amino acids. V gave up 3 bases and J gave up 3 bases; unmatched junction bases: 3. The CDR3 spells CASSLYRGEETQYF. Written as DNA, the CDR3 is TGTGCCAGCAGCTTGTACAGGGGGGAAGAGACCCAGTACTTC.

By share, this clonotype ranks as medium-sized. The library was built for alpha chains, so this beta chain is an off-target read and its size means little. Here the CDR3 reads CASSQDPGNSNQPQHF. The DNA for the CDR3 is TGCGCCAGCAGCCAAGACCCAGGAAATAGCAATCAGCCCCAGCATTTT. The V gene is TRBV4-1, the J gene TRBJ1-5, with D uncertain. The CDR3 runs 16 residues. CDR1 and CDR2 from the germline V gene are MGHRA and YSYEKL. Deletions cut 0 bases from V and 0 bases from J, with 9 bases between.

Concerning this clonotype itself: Because this beta chain is a stray read in a library intended to capture alpha chains, its abundance should not be given much weight. CDR3 loop: CASSPQGNHYNEQFF. DNA of the CDR3: TGCGCCAGCAGCCCACAGGGGAACCACTACAATGAGCAGTTCTTC. The V gene is TRBV5-1, the J gene TRBJ2-1, with 7 bases identical to TRBD1. The J segment lost 3 bases and the V segment lost 4 bases, leaving 7 bases of the junction unmatched. CDR1 is SGHRS, CDR2 YFSETQ, per germline. The CDR3 runs 15 residues.

This clonotype was seen a handful of times. This beta chain lies outside the target of a library built for alpha chains; its clone size means little. The chain carries TRBV20-1 and TRBJ1-6, with 12 bases that match TRBD1. V dropped 3 bases and J dropped 8; count of bases not matched to a gene: 5. This CDR3 is built from 15 residues. The germline CDR1 and CDR2 sequences are DFQATT and SNEGSKA (reference sequence). This CDR3 reads CSARPGQGAHSPLHF. CDR3 nucleotides: TGCAGTGCTAGGCCGGGACAGGGGGCACATTCACCCCTCCACTTT.

This clonotype has a count of ten or more. A library made for alpha chains picked up this beta chain off target, so its size means little. CDR3 sequence: CASSLGNLGGWDEQFF. The CDR3 DNA reads as TGTGCCAGCAGTTTGGGGAATCTCGGGGGCTGGGATGAGCAGTTCTTC. The chain joins TRBV12-3 or TRBV12-4 to TRBJ2-1; the D gene could be TRBD1 or TRBD2 (6 bases each). Between the trimmed V and J ends, which lost 3 bases and 8 bases, there was a span of 20 bases. The CDR3 loop spans 16 amino acids.

In its sample, this clonotype was seen a few times. Since the library was made to target alpha chains, this beta chain is a stray read and its abundance is not meaningful. This CDR3 is CASSLGLKGLPYEQYF. CDR3 nucleotides: TGTGCCAGCAGCTTAGGCCTAAAAGGCCTTCCCTACGAGCAGTACTTC. This chain connects TRBV13 to TRBJ2-7, with D hard to call. The CDR3 runs to 16 residues. CDR1 PRHDT and CDR2 FYEKMQ come from the germline V gene (reference sequence). V was shortened by 0 bases and J by 2 bases, with 14 bases between the two germline ends.

In regard to this clonotype: This beta chain lies outside the target of a library built for alpha chains; its clone size means little. The chain is built from TRBV5-6 and TRBJ2-2, with D uncertain. This CDR3 is built from 14 residues. V lost 0 bases and J 5 bases, leaving 8 bases between the germline ends. The germline gives CDR1 SGHDT, CDR2 YYEEEE. The CDR3 sequence is CASSLAGATGELFF. The DNA for the CDR3 is TGTGCCAGCAGCTTGGCAGGAGCGACCGGGGAGCTGTTTTTT.

In its sample, this clonotype was seen a few times. The size of this beta chain means little, since it is a stray read in a library made for alpha chains. The V gene is TRBV5-6, the J gene TRBJ1-1; 11 positions agree with TRBD1. The CDR3 consists of 15 residues. Germline values: CDR1 SGHDT, CDR2 YYEEEE. Trimming took 0 bases from V and 5 from J; bases not matched to a gene: 3. The CDR3 DNA is TGTGCCAGCAGCTTGGCCGGACAGGGGGCAACTGAAGCTTTCTTT. Its translation is CASSLAGQGATEAFF.

This clonotype was counted at least ten times. The library was designed around alpha chains, so this beta chain is a stray read whose abundance carries little weight. The rearrangement joins TRBV27 to TRBJ2-5; 13 nucleotides align to TRBD2. The ends lost 3 bases at V and 7 bases at J; junction bases unmatched: 11. CDR1 is MNHEY and CDR2 is SMNVEV in the germline V gene (reference sequence). The CDR3 has 17 amino acids. CDR3: CASSLRPGLAGSGTQYF. CDR3 sequence (DNA): TGTGCCAGCAGTTTGAGGCCGGGACTAGCGGGGTCCGGGACCCAGTACTTC.

This clonotype appeared a few times. The library was prepared for alpha chains; this beta chain is a stray read, so its frequency means little. V and J are TRBV7-8 and TRBJ2-2; 8 nucleotides agree with TRBD1. Germline V gene data show CDR1 as SGHVS and CDR2 as FQNEAQ. J was trimmed by 3 bases and V by 5 bases; bases with no gene match: 5. This CDR3 is built from 15 residues. The CDR3 spells CASSLQGGHTGELFF. The CDR3 DNA sequence: TGTGCCAGCAGCCTACAGGGGGGACACACCGGGGAGCTGTTTTTT.

This clonotype was seen ten or more times. This beta chain slipped into a library made for alpha chains as a stray read, so its size is not meaningful. This chain joins TRBV11-1 and TRBJ2-1, with a tentative D call TRBD1 (6 bases). Germline loops: CDR1 SGHAT, CDR2 FQDESV (reference sequence). This CDR3 spans 13 amino acids. The V end lost 5 bases, the J end lost 8 bases, and 13 bases lay between the germline ends. This CDR3 reads CASSKAGVDEQFF. The CDR3 nucleotides are TGTGCCAGCAGCAAGGCAGGGGTCGATGAGCAGTTCTTC.

On this clonotype: The library was prepared for alpha chains; this beta chain is a stray read, so its frequency means little. This chain joins TRBV20-1 and TRBJ2-7; 7 bases map to TRBD2. Germline V gene lookup returns CDR1 DFQATT and CDR2 SNEGSKA (reference sequence). The CDR3 is 14 amino acids. V lost 1 base to trimming and J lost 7 bases; unmatched junction nucleotides: 10. CDR3 sequence: CSARVGGEAGEQYF. DNA of the CDR3: TGCAGTGCTAGAGTTGGGGGGGAAGCAGGGGAGCAGTACTTC.

This clonotype occurred a few times. Since it is a stray read in a library aimed at alpha chains, this beta chain has a size that is not meaningful. The CDR3 DNA follows: TGCAGCGTTGAAGTAATTAGCGGGGAGACCCAGTACTTC. It specifies CSVEVISGETQYF. The V and J genes are TRBV29-1 and TRBJ2-5, with TRBD2 matching over 7 bases. The CDR3 has 13 residues. Germline values: CDR1 SQVTM, CDR2 ANQGSEA. The junction had 4 bases not matched to a gene; V was cut back by 1 base and J by 5 bases.

This clonotype occurred many times. This beta chain is an off-target read within a library intended for alpha chains, so its frequency means little. The chain is built from TRBV29-1 and TRBJ2-2, with 10 bases aligning to TRBD1. The CDR3 sequence is 14 residues long. Losses at the gene ends were 7 bases for V and 3 bases for J; bases not matched to a gene: 5. From germline, CDR1 is SQVTM and CDR2 ANQGSEA. The CDR3 DNA reads as TGCAGCGCCGGACAGGGGGTTTACACCGGGGAGCTGTTTTTT. Protein: CSAGQGVYTGELFF.

This clonotype appeared many times. This beta chain appears as a stray read in a library generated for alpha chains; its size is not informative. The chain carries TRBV6-2 or TRBV6-3 and TRBJ2-4, with D perhaps matching TRBD1 (5 bases). The V and J ends lost 6 bases and 6 bases respectively, with 9 bases between them. Germline values: CDR1 MNHEY, CDR2 SVGEGT. The CDR3 consists of 12 residues. The CDR3 sequence is CASRTRVNIQYF. DNA for the CDR3: TGTGCCAGCAGAACCAGGGTAAACATTCAGTACTTC.

Comments on this clonotype: Within a library made for alpha chains, this beta chain is off target, and its count is uninformative. The chain joins TRBV7-2 to TRBJ1-1, with D hard to call. The CDR3 is made up of 15 amino acids. Per germline, CDR1 SGHTA and CDR2 FQGNSA. V was clipped by 1 base and J by 2 bases, with 11 bases between them. The CDR3 spells CASSLGGGPNTEAFF. The DNA for the CDR3 is TGTGCCAGCAGCTTAGGTGGAGGGCCCAACACTGAAGCTTTCTTT.

This clonotype was detected ten times or more. In a library made to pick up alpha chains, this beta chain is a stray read with a size that means little. V is TRBV12-3 or TRBV12-4 and J is TRBJ1-1; unclear D gene. The CDR3 totals 12 residues. V dropped 4 bases and J dropped 6 bases, with 9 bases sitting between them. CDR3 loop: CASSSPGSEAFF. The CDR3 DNA follows: TGTGCCAGCAGTTCTCCGGGTTCTGAAGCTTTCTTT.

This clonotype was recorded many times. For a library built for alpha chains, this beta chain is a stray read; little rests on its size. The V call is TRBV29-1, the J call TRBJ1-2, with D hard to call. Looked up from germline, CDR1 is SQVTM and CDR2 is ANQGSEA. The CDR3 loop spans 10 amino acids. The CDR3 spells CSITMDGYTF. The DNA for the CDR3 is TGCAGTATAACGATGGATGGCTACACCTTC.

Ten or more counts support this clonotype. Because the library targeted alpha chains, this beta chain is an off-target read whose size means little. The CDR3 DNA sequence: TGCAGTGCTAGAGATCGGGGGTCTTTTTCACCCCTCCACTTT. This sequence encodes CSARDRGSFSPLHF. The rearrangement links TRBV20-1 to TRBJ1-6; tentative D call: TRBD1 (5 bases). The CDR3 runs 14 residues. Per germline, CDR1 DFQATT and CDR2 SNEGSKA (reference sequence). V shed 0 bases and J shed 9 bases, with 12 bases lying between them.

As to this clonotype: This beta chain represents an off-target read in a library built for alpha chains; its size is of limited meaning. This chain's CDR3 is CASSFNFNEQFF. The CDR3 nucleotides read TGTGCCAGCAGCTTTAACTTCAATGAGCAGTTCTTC. V and J are TRBV11-2 and TRBJ2-1; D call uncertain. This CDR3 region has 12 residues. The germline V gene encodes CDR1 SGHAT and CDR2 FQNNGV. V lost 3 bases, J lost 6 bases, and 6 bases lay in between.

In its sample, this clonotype was seen many times. This beta chain is a stray read from a library made for alpha chains; its abundance is not meaningful. The V and J genes are TRBV3-1 and TRBJ2-1; possibly TRBD1 or TRBD2 for D (7 bases each). V was pared by 0 bases and J by 5 bases, with 14 bases between. This CDR3 contains 16 residues. Germline V gives CDR1 LGHDT, CDR2 YNNKEL (reference sequence). CDR3: CASSQDGTAGNNEQFF. The DNA of the CDR3 is TGTGCCAGCAGCCAAGATGGGACAGCGGGGAACAATGAGCAGTTCTTC.

Note on this clonotype: The library was prepared for alpha chains; this beta chain is a stray read, so its frequency means little. The chain joins TRBV5-1 to TRBJ2-7; D remains unclear. This CDR3 is built from 15 residues. CDR1 is SGHRS, CDR2 YFSETQ, per germline. V was shortened by 2 bases and J by 0 bases, with 12 bases between the two germline ends. The CDR3 sequence is CASSLRPRSSYEQYF. As DNA, the CDR3 is TGCGCCAGCAGCTTAAGACCCAGGAGCTCCTACGAGCAGTACTTC.

Concerning this clonotype: A library made for alpha chains picked up this beta chain off target, so its size means little. The rearrangement joins TRBV3-1 to TRBJ2-7; a possible D gene is TRBD1 (6 bases). Looked up from germline, CDR1 is LGHDT and CDR2 is YNNKEL (reference sequence). This CDR3 has 12 amino acids. Trimming cost V 6 bases and J 4 bases, with 10 bases left between them. The CDR3 protein is CASRDSLYEQYF. The CDR3 DNA reads TGTGCCAGCAGGGACAGTCTTTACGAGCAGTACTTC.

In its sample, this clonotype was seen a few times. This beta chain turned up in a library designed for alpha chains; as an off-target read, its abundance says little. This chain uses TRBV20-1 with TRBJ2-3, with 7 positions matching TRBD1. Germline assignment: CDR1 DFQATT and CDR2 SNEGSKA (reference sequence). Unmatched junction bases numbered 4, after V lost 6 bases and J lost 7 bases. There are 11 residues in the CDR3. The CDR3 reads CSAPGGHTQYF. The CDR3 coding sequence is TGCAGTGCGCCAGGGGGTCATACGCAGTATTTT.

This clonotype was counted between two and nine times. Since it is a stray read in a library aimed at alpha chains, this beta chain has a size that is not meaningful. The rearrangement uses TRBV6-1 and TRBJ2-7, with TRBD1 matching 8 bases. The V and J ends lost 6 bases and 5 bases, in that order; junction bases with no gene match: 3. The CDR3 is made up of 12 amino acids. In germline, CDR1 is MNHNS, CDR2 SASEGT. DNA for the CDR3: TGTGCCAGCAGCGCGACAGGGGACGAGCAGTACTTC. Amino acids: CASSATGDEQYF.

This clonotype came up many times. A library made for alpha chains picked up this beta chain off target, so its size means little. The chain carries TRBV20-1 and TRBJ2-3; either TRBD1 or TRBD2 may fit D (5 bases each). Germline CDR1 is DFQATT and CDR2 is SNEGSKA (reference sequence). Deletions cut 0 bases from V and 1 base from J, with 8 bases between. The CDR3 is made up of 14 amino acids. The CDR3 DNA reads as TGCAGTGCTAGAGAGGGGGAAGGCACAGATACGCAGTATTTT. Translated, it gives CSAREGEGTDTQYF.